This T cell receptor (beta chain) was retrieved from a study of early T cells in non-severe SARS-CoV-2 infection. Study-level findings and limits: Comparison of clonotypes with VDJdb favored anti-spike CD8 responses while missing private and CD4 specificities.

The CDR3 has 14 amino acids. The V and J ends lost 7 bases and 8 bases respectively, with 17 bases between them. Germline CDR1 and CDR2: MNHEY and SVGAGI. Remarks on this clonotype: Its antigen remains unidentified.

TCRdb itself ran the 5' RACE reads through MiXCR, one entry per CDR3 protein. The table shows around 50,000 distinct CDR3 sequences, with roughly 12% occurring only once. The TCR originated in an adult who was a healthcare worker with PCR-confirmed SARS-CoV-2 infection or an uninfected control (not recorded which). Sequencing input: whole blood. V and J are TRBV6-5 and TRBJ1-4; perhaps TRBD1 as D (6 bases). The DNA of the CDR3 is TGTGCCAGCACTCCCTCGGGACAAAGGGAAAAACTGTTTTTT. Its translation is CASTPSGQREKLFF.